The present TCR beta chain was sequenced within a study of cytomegalovirus exposure and HLA in healthy donors. Study details: One earlier analysis, a look at roughly 170 million T cells, found approximately 120 million unique TCR beta sequences.

The V end was cut by 0 bases, the J end by 4 bases, with 9 bases between. From germline, CDR1 is SGHTA and CDR2 FQGNSA. CDR3 length: 14 amino acids. Concerning this clone: The antigen remains undetermined.

Findings and caveats of the study: Reportedly, TCR beta sequences accurately predicted HLA-A and HLA-B alleles in most subjects. In a later analysis, TCR beta V- and J-gene trimming was associated with a missense DCLRE1C variant.

Use of 60 Vbeta and 13 Jbeta primers characterized the PCR. Data came from immunoSEQ multiplex PCR; TCRdb stores just in-frame clones and leaves some out. This sample has 85,000 to 130,000 clones; 60% to 80% occur once, and the top ten carry approximately 4.3%. This sequence originates from a woman under 30 in good health and CMV-seropositive. What was sequenced was PBMCs. This chain joins TRBV7-2 and TRBJ1-1; a possible D gene is TRBD1 (5 bases). DNA of the CDR3: TGTGCCAGCAGCTTAGCGACGGGGGGCACTGAAGCTTTCTTT. It codes for CASSLATGGTEAFF.